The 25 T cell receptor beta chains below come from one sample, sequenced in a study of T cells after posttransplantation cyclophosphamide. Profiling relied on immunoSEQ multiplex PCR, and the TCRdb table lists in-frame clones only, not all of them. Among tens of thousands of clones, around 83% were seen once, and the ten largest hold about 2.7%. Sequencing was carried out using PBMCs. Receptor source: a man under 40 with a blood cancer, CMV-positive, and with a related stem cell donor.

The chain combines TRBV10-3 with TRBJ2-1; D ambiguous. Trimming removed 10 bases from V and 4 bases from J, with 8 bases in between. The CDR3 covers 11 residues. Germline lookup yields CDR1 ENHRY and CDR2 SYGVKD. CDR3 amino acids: CATLLYNEQFF. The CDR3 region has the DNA TGTGCCACCTTACTATACAATGAGCAGTTCTTC.

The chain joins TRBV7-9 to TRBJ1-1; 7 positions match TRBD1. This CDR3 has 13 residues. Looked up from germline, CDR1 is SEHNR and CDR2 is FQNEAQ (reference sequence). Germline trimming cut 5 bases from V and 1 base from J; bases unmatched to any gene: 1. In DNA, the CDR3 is TGTGCCAGCAGCCAGGGGGGGAACACTGAAGCTTTCTTT. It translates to CASSQGGNTEAFF.

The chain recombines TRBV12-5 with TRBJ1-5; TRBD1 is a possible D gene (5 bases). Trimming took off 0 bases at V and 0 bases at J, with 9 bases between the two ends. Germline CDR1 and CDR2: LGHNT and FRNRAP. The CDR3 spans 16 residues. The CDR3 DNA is TGTGCTAGTGGTTTGGTACGGGGGTTTAGCAATCAGCCCCAGCATTTT. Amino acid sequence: CASGLVRGFSNQPQHF.

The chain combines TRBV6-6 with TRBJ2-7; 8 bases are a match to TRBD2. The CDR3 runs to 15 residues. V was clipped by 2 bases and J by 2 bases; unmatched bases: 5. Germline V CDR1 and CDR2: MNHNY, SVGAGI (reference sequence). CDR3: CASSYPEGLAYEQYF. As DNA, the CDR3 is TGTGCCAGCAGTTACCCCGAGGGACTAGCCTACGAGCAGTACTTC.

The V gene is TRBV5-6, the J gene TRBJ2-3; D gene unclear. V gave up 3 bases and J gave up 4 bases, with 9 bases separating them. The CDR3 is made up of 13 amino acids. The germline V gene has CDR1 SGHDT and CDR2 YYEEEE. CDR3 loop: CASSSINSDTQYF. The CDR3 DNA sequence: TGTGCCAGCAGCTCAATCAACTCAGATACGCAGTATTTT.

CDR3 bases: TGTGCCAGCAGCGCTGACAGGGCCCGATTATATGGCTACACCTTC. As protein: CASSADRARLYGYTF. V is TRBV9 and J is TRBJ1-2, with 7 bases matching TRBD1. The CDR3 is made up of 15 amino acids. CDR1 is SGDLS, CDR2 YYNGEE, per germline. The V segment lost 3 bases and the J segment 5 bases; nucleotides outside the gene matches: 10. Full variable domain (outside the CDR3, taken from reference TRBV9 and TRBJ1-2): DSGVTQTPKHLITATGQRVTLRCSPRSGDLSVYWYQQSLDQGLQFLIQYYNGEERAKGNILERFSAQQFPDLHSELNLSSLELGDSALYFCASSADRARLYGYTFGSGTRLTVV.

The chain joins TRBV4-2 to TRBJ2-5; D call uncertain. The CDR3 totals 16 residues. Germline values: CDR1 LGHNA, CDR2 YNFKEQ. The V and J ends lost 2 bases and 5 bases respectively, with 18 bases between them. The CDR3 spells CASSQYQASERETQYF. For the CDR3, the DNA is TGTGCCAGCAGCCAATATCAAGCCAGCGAGAGGGAGACCCAGTACTTC.

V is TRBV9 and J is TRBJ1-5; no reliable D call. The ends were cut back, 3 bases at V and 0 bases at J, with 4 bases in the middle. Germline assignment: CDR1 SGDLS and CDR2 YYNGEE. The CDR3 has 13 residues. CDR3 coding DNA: TGTGCCAGCAGCGCTACTAGCAATCAGCCCCAGCATTTT. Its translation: CASSATSNQPQHF.

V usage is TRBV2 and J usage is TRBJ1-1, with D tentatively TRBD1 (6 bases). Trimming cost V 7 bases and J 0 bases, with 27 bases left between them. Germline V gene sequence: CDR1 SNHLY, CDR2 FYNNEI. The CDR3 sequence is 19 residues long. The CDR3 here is CASTTIVAGADPLNTEAFF. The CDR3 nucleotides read TGTGCCAGCACTACTATCGTAGCAGGGGCTGATCCTTTGAACACTGAAGCTTTCTTT.

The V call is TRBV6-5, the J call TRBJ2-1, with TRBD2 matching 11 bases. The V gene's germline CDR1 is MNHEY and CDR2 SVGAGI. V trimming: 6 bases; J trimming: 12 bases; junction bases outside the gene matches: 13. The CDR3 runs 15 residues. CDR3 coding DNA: TGTGCCAGCAGAGACACTAGCGGGGGCTTGAGCGGGCAGTTCTTC. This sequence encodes CASRDTSGGLSGQFF.

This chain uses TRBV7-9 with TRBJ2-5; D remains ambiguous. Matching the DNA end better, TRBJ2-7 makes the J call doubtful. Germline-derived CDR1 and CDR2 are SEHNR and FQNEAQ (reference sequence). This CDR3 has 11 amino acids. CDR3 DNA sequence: TGTGCCAGCAGTTCGATCTACGAGCAGTACTTC. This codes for CASSSIYEQYF.

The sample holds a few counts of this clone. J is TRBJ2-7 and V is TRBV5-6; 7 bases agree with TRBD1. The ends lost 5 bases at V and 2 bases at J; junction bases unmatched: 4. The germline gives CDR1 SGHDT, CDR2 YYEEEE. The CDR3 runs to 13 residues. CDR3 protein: CASRTTGTYEQYF. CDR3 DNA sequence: TGTGCCAGCAGGACGACAGGGACCTACGAGCAGTACTTC.

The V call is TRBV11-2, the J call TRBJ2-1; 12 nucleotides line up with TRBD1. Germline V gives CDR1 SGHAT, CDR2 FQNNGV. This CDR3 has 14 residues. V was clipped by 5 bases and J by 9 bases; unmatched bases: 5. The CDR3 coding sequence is TGTGCCAGCAGCAAGGGACAGGGGGCAGGTGAGCAGTTCTTC. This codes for CASSKGQGAGEQFF.

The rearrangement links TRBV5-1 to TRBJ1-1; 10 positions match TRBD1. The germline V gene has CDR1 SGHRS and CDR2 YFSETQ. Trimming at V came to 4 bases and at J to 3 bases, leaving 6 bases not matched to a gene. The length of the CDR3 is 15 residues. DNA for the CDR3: TGCGCCAGCAGCGACCGGGACAGGGGAGACACTGAAGCTTTCTTT. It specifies CASSDRDRGDTEAFF.

CDR3 amino acids: CASRLGRSGELFF. The CDR3 DNA sequence: TGTGCCAGCAGATTAGGAAGGAGCGGGGAGCTGTTTTTT. The gene calls are TRBV28 and TRBJ2-2; no clear D. This CDR3 has 13 residues. With 6 bases removed from V and 7 bases from J, the gap between germline ends came to 12 bases. Germline V gene sequence: CDR1 MDHEN, CDR2 SYDVKM.

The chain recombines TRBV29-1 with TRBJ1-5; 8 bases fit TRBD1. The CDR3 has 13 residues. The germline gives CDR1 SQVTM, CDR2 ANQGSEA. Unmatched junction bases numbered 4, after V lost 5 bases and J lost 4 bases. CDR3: CSVRTGLNQPQHF. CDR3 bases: TGCAGCGTTCGGACAGGGCTAAATCAGCCCCAGCATTTT. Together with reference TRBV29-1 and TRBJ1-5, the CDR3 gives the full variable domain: SAVISQKPSRDICQRGTSLTIQCQVDSQVTMMFWYRQQPGQSLTLIATANQGSEATYESGFVIDKFPISRPNLTFSTLTVSNMSPEDSSIYLCSVRTGLNQPQHFGDGTRLSIL.

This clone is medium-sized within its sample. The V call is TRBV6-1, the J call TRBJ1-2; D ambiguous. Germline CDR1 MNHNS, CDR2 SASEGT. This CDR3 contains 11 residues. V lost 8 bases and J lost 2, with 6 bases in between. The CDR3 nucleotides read TGTGCCAGCGCACAGAACTATGGCTACACCTTC. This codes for CASAQNYGYTF.

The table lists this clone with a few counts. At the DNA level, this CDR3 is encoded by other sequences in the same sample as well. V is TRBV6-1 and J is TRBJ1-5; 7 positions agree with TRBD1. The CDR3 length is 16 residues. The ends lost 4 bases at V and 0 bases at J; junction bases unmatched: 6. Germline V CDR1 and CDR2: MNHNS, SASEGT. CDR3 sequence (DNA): TGTGCCAGCAGTGCCCCAGGGGGATATAGCAATCAGCCCCAGCATTTT. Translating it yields CASSAPGGYSNQPQHF.

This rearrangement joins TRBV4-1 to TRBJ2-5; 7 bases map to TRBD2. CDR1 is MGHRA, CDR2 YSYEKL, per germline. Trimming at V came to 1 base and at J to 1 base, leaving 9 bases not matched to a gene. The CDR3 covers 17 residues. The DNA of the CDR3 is TGCGCCAGCAGCCAAGGAACTGGGAGGGCCCCCCAAGAGACCCAGTACTTC. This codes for CASSQGTGRAPQETQYF.

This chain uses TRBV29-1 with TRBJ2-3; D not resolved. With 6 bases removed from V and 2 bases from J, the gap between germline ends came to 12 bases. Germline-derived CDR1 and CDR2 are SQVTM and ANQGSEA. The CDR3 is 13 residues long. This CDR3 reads CSVSLEFTDTQYF. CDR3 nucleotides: TGCAGCGTGAGCCTAGAGTTCACAGATACGCAGTATTTT.

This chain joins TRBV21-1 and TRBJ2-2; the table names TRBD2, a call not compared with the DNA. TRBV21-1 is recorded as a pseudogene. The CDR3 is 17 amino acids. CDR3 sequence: CASSKLKLAGVVGELFF. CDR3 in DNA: TGTGCCAGCAGCAAGCTAAAACTAGCGGGAGTGGTCGGGGAGCTGTTTTTT.

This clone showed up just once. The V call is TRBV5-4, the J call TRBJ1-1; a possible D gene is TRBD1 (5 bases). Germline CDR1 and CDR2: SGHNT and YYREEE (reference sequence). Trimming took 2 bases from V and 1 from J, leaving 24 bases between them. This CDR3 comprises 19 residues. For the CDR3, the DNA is TGTGCCAGCAGCTTAGAACCGCTGACAGTGGGCGCCGCGAACACTGAAGCTTTCTTT. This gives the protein CASSLEPLTVGAANTEAFF.

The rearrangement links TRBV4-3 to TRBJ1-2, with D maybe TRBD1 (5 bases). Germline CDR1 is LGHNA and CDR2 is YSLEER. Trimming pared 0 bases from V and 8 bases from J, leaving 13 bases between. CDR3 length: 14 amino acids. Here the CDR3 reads CASSQDRGERGYTF. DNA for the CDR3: TGCGCCAGCAGCCAAGATCGGGGGGAGCGGGGCTACACCTTC.

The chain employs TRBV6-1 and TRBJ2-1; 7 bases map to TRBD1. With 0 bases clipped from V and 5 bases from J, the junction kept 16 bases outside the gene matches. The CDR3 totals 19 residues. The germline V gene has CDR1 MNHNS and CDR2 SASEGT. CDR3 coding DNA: TGTGCCAGCAGTGAAGCAGGGGGCGGCTTTGCTACCCTAAACAATGAGCAGTTCTTC. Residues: CASSEAGGGFATLNNEQFF.

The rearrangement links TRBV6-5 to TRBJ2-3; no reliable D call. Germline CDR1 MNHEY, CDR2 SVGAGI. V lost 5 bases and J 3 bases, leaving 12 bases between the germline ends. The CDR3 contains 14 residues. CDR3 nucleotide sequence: TGTGCCAGCAGTACCCTCGGGTATACAGATACGCAGTATTTT. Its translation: CASSTLGYTDTQYF.